A single sample gave rise to the 2 T cell receptor beta chains below, sequenced in a study of Ad26.COV2.S vaccination and SARS-CoV-2 variants. Assay used: immunoSEQ multiplex PCR; TCRdb lists only in-frame clones, some missing. Among 240,000 or so clones listed, roughly 88% were seen once. Documented treatment: roughly 19 received Ad26.COV2.S at low or high dose, single or two shots; 5 received placebo; per-sample allocation not given. At day 63 after the first vaccine or placebo injection, samples were drawn. The sample was peripheral blood, taken in a trial of Ad26.COV2.S vaccine versus placebo. The receptors derive from a person between 18 and 59 years old who received the Ad26.COV2.S COVID-19 vaccine or a placebo.

This clone was found once. This rearrangement joins TRBV6-5 to TRBJ1-6, with 7 nucleotides matching TRBD1. The CDR3 has 13 residues. From germline, CDR1 is MNHEY and CDR2 SVGAGI. With 6 bases clipped from V and 10 bases from J, the junction kept 6 bases outside the gene matches. The CDR3: CASRRQGESPLHF. The CDR3 DNA reads as TGTGCCAGCAGAAGACAGGGAGAATCACCCCTCCACTTT.

The rearrangement uses TRBV7-2 and TRBJ2-7, with D hard to call. CDR1 and CDR2 (germline): SGHTA, FQGNSA. The CDR3 covers 14 residues. The V end was cut by 1 base, the J end by 2 bases, with 9 bases between. The CDR3 loop is CASSLEHGPYEQYF. The CDR3 DNA reads as TGTGCCAGCAGCTTAGAGCACGGTCCCTACGAGCAGTACTTC.